These 27 T cell receptor beta chains came from one sample sequenced in a study of shared clonotypes between healthy human individuals. Only in-frame clones appear in the TCRdb table, and some are missing; sequencing was by immunoSEQ multiplex PCR. Of about 490,000 clones in the sample, 75% to 85% are singletons; the top ten hold 10% to 15%. Sample: PBMCs. All receptors come from a woman aged 40 to 50 in good health. Some clones in this sample may be carry-over from other donors' samples.

The chain has TRBV18 and TRBJ2-7; 8 bases fit TRBD2. The CDR3 is made up of 15 amino acids. The V gene's germline CDR1 is KGHSH and CDR2 LQKENI. With 3 bases clipped from V and 2 bases from J, the junction kept 6 bases outside the gene matches. CDR3 amino acids: CASSPSSGLAYEQYF. CDR3 nucleotides: TGTGCCAGCTCACCTTCTAGCGGGCTCGCCTACGAGCAGTACTTC.

This CDR3 is CASSFGPLATGSYEQYF. CDR3 nucleotide sequence: TGCGCCAGCAGCTTTGGGCCACTAGCGACAGGCTCCTACGAGCAGTACTTC. V is TRBV5-1 and J is TRBJ2-7; TRBD2 is a possible D gene (7 bases). The V and J ends lost 2 bases and 0 bases respectively, with 18 bases between them. The CDR3 runs to 17 residues. Germline V CDR1 and CDR2: SGHRS, YFSETQ.

The chain carries TRBV7-8 and TRBJ2-7; no clear D gene. CDR1 and CDR2 from the germline V gene are SGHVS and FQNEAQ. The CDR3 consists of 13 residues. V was cut by 0 bases and J by 4 bases, with 7 bases left in between. The CDR3 loop is CASSLAPLYEQYF. CDR3 DNA sequence: TGTGCCAGCAGCTTAGCTCCGTTATACGAGCAGTACTTC.

This clone was counted once. The chain combines TRBV7-2 with TRBJ1-1; D call uncertain. Germline lookup yields CDR1 SGHTA and CDR2 FQGNSA. Between the trimmed V and J ends, which lost 3 bases and 3 bases, there was a span of 8 bases. The CDR3 contains 13 residues. The CDR3 sequence is CASSFSRDTEAFF. CDR3 nucleotides: TGTGCCAGCAGCTTTTCCAGAGACACTGAAGCTTTCTTT.

This clone has more than one count but fewer than ten. The V and J genes are TRBV6-6 and TRBJ2-5; D uncertain. Matching the DNA end better, TRBJ2-7 makes the J call doubtful. Germline V lookup: CDR1 MNHNY, CDR2 SVGAGI (reference sequence). This CDR3 contains 11 residues. This CDR3 is CASSSRYEQYF. CDR3 nucleotides: TGTGCCAGCAGTTCAAGGTACGAGCAGTACTTC.

This rearrangement joins TRBV9 to TRBJ2-1; possibly TRBD1 for D (5 bases). In germline, CDR1 is SGDLS, CDR2 YYNGEE. The CDR3 contains 16 residues. Trimming took off 4 bases at V and 1 base at J, with 15 bases between the two ends. The CDR3 DNA reads as TGTGCCAGCAGCCCCCAGGGCGGCCTATCCTACAATGAGCAGTTCTTC. It is translated as CASSPQGGLSYNEQFF.

The rearrangement links TRBV4-2 to TRBJ1-2; D unclear. This CDR3 region has 12 residues. From germline, CDR1 is LGHNA and CDR2 YNFKEQ. V lost 0 bases and J 6 bases, leaving 5 bases between the germline ends. CDR3 nucleotide sequence: TGTGCCAGCAGCCAAGATGGAGATGGCTACACCTTC. Translation: CASSQDGDGYTF.

This clone appeared once. V gene TRBV6-4 combines with J gene TRBJ2-3; 8 bases align to TRBD2. CDR1 MRHNA and CDR2 SNTAGT come from the germline V gene. This CDR3 comprises 15 residues. J was trimmed by 2 bases and V by 6 bases; bases with no gene match: 7. CDR3 region: CASSPLAGSTDTQYF. The CDR3 region has the DNA TGTGCCAGCAGCCCATTAGCGGGGTCCACAGATACGCAGTATTTT.

This clone came up a few times. Other nucleotide sequences from this sample produce the same CDR3. The chain couples TRBV19 to TRBJ2-2; D is uncertain. CDR1 is LNHDA and CDR2 is SQIVND in the germline V gene (reference sequence). This CDR3 spans 14 amino acids. Trimming stripped 1 base from V and 1 base from J, with 4 bases between. The CDR3 DNA is TGTGCCAGTAGTATAGGCAGGAACACCGGGGAGCTGTTTTTT. Translation: CASSIGRNTGELFF.

V is TRBV4-2 and J is TRBJ2-1; 9 bases line up with TRBD1. The germline V gene has CDR1 LGHNA and CDR2 YNFKEQ. This CDR3 is built from 15 residues. The trim removed 4 bases at V and 10 bases at J, leaving 11 bases unmatched. CDR3 bases: TGTGCCAGCAGCCGCATGGGACAGGGCCCGGGGGAGCAGTTCTTC. Amino acids: CASSRMGQGPGEQFF.

The chain uses TRBV30 and TRBJ1-2; D gene uncertain. The CDR3 runs 12 residues. Per germline, CDR1 GTSNPN and CDR2 SVGIG (reference sequence). Trimming shortened V by 5 bases and J by 2 bases, and 9 bases separated the two germline ends. CDR3 sequence reads: CAWATSNYGYTF. The CDR3 nucleotides read TGTGCCTGGGCCACGTCGAACTATGGCTACACCTTC.

The rearrangement links TRBV11-2 to TRBJ2-7, with TRBD2 as a possible D gene (6 bases). CDR1 is SGHAT, CDR2 FQNNGV, per germline. The CDR3 has 11 amino acids. The CDR3 here is CGSCGEYEQYF. CDR3 sequence (DNA): TGTGGTTCGTGCGGGGAGTACGAGCAGTACTTC.

V gene TRBV11-2 combines with J gene TRBJ1-5, with 11 bases identical to TRBD1. This CDR3 has 14 residues. Per germline, CDR1 SGHAT and CDR2 FQNNGV. With 5 bases clipped from V and 6 bases from J, the junction kept 3 bases outside the gene matches. The CDR3 sequence is CASSLGTGGQPQHF. Here the CDR3 DNA reads TGTGCCAGCAGCCTCGGGACAGGGGGTCAGCCCCAGCATTTT.

This clone was counted once. The chain uses TRBV28 and TRBJ2-7; D possibly corresponds to TRBD1 (5 bases). V gave up 7 bases and J gave up 4 bases, with 14 bases separating them. The germline gives CDR1 MDHEN, CDR2 SYDVKM. The CDR3 covers 13 residues. CDR3: CASNRQRLYEQYF. CDR3 sequence (DNA): TGTGCCAGCAACCGACAGCGCCTTTACGAGCAGTACTTC.

This chain joins TRBV5-1 and TRBJ2-2; a possible D gene is TRBD1 (6 bases). V dropped 4 bases and J dropped 0 bases, with 10 bases sitting between them. In germline, CDR1 is SGHRS, CDR2 YFSETQ. This CDR3 region has 15 residues. The CDR3 coding sequence is TGCGCCAGCAGCCCCCGGGACACGAACACCGGGGAGCTGTTTTTT. Amino acids: CASSPRDTNTGELFF.

Many counts were recorded for this clone. The chain employs TRBV29-1 and TRBJ1-3; D might be TRBD1 (6 bases). CDR1 and CDR2 (germline): SQVTM, ANQGSEA. This CDR3 comprises 13 residues. V was cut by 7 bases and J by 0 bases, with 10 bases left in between. CDR3 sequence (DNA): TGCAGCGCGTACAGGGACTCTGGAAACACCATATATTTT. Its protein product is CSAYRDSGNTIYF.

This chain links TRBV5-1 with TRBJ1-6; D is unresolved. This CDR3 is 18 amino acids long. From germline, CDR1 is SGHRS and CDR2 YFSETQ. The ends were cut back, 0 bases at V and 0 bases at J, with 13 bases in the middle. CDR3 nucleotide sequence: TGCGCCAGCAGCTTGGCAGTTGGGCCGAGCTCCTATAATTCACCCCTCCACTTT. This translates into CASSLAVGPSSYNSPLHF.

This clone has only one observation. The chain links TRBV14 to TRBJ2-7; D possibly matches TRBD1 or TRBD2 (6 bases each). Germline CDR1 and CDR2: SGHDN and FVKESK. V dropped 2 bases and J dropped 6 bases, with 14 bases sitting between them. The CDR3 runs 14 residues. In DNA form, the CDR3 reads TGTGCCAGCAGCCAATTACAGGGACTTGGCGAGCAGTACTTC. Translated, it gives CASSQLQGLGEQYF.

In this sample, this clone turned up once. The genes are TRBV29-1 and TRBJ2-5; no reliable D call. Trimming left V 4 bases short and J 5 bases short, with 14 bases between. The germline CDR1 and CDR2 sequences are SQVTM and ANQGSEA. This CDR3 is built from 13 residues. CDR3 amino acids: CSVAPPGVETQYF. The CDR3 nucleotides are TGCAGCGTTGCCCCCCCTGGGGTGGAGACCCAGTACTTC.

This clone was seen at least ten times. Other DNA sequences from this sample encode an identical CDR3 as well. V gene TRBV30 combines with J gene TRBJ2-5; perhaps D is TRBD1 or TRBD2 (5 bases each). CDR3 length equals 14 residues. V lost 1 base and J lost 1, with 10 bases in between. Germline-derived CDR1 and CDR2 are GTSNPN and SVGIG (reference sequence). The CDR3 reads CAWSGGNPQETQYF. CDR3 in DNA: TGTGCCTGGAGTGGGGGGAACCCCCAAGAGACCCAGTACTTC.

V is TRBV2 and J is TRBJ1-2, with TRBD1 matching 7 bases. The CDR3 is 13 residues long. J was trimmed by 1 base and V by 6 bases; bases with no gene match: 2. Germline V gene sequence: CDR1 SNHLY, CDR2 FYNNEI. This chain's CDR3 is CASSGQVNYGYTF. As DNA, the CDR3 is TGTGCCAGCAGCGGACAGGTTAACTATGGCTACACCTTC. The full variable domain, in which reference TRBV2 and TRBJ1-2 provide the parts outside the CDR3, is EPEVTQTPSHQVTQMGQEVILRCVPISNHLYFYWYRQILGQKVEFLVSFYNNEISEKSEIFDDQFSVERPDGSNFTLKIRSTKLEDSAMYFCASSGQVNYGYTFGSGTRLTVV.

This clone was counted a single time. The gene calls are TRBV20-1 and TRBJ2-7; D gene ambiguous. Trimming stripped 3 bases from V and 3 bases from J, with 3 bases between. The CDR3 loop spans 10 amino acids. The V gene's germline CDR1 is DFQATT and CDR2 SNEGSKA (reference sequence). The CDR3 loop reads CSASLYEQYF. The DNA for the CDR3 is TGCAGTGCTAGTCTCTACGAGCAGTACTTC.

The table lists this clone with a few counts. The chain carries TRBV6-1 and TRBJ2-5; TRBD1 might be the D (5 bases). Germline V gene lookup returns CDR1 MNHNS and CDR2 SASEGT. Trimming pared 8 bases from V and 5 bases from J, leaving 15 bases between. This CDR3 is built from 13 residues. The CDR3 protein is CASGRQLGETQYF. The CDR3 DNA reads TGTGCCAGCGGAAGACAGCTGGGGGAGACCCAGTACTTC.

This chain joins TRBV2 and TRBJ1-5; D gene unclear. The germline V gene encodes CDR1 SNHLY and CDR2 FYNNEI. The CDR3 spans 14 residues. Between the trimmed V and J ends, which lost 8 bases and 2 bases, there was a span of 13 bases. In DNA form, the CDR3 reads TGTGCCAGCGAGGCTGGAATGGGCAATCAGCCCCAGCATTTT. Protein sequence: CASEAGMGNQPQHF.

This clone was seen more than once but under ten times. The rearrangement links TRBV2 to TRBJ2-7; D is tentatively TRBD1 or TRBD2 (6 bases each). V was shortened by 6 bases and J by 4 bases, with 19 bases between the two germline ends. This CDR3 is built from 15 residues. In germline, CDR1 is SNHLY, CDR2 FYNNEI. CDR3 region: CASSVDGGPLYEQYF. The CDR3 nucleotides are TGTGCCAGCAGCGTGGACGGGGGCCCTCTGTACGAGCAGTACTTC.

This clone has only a few counts. The CDR3, as DNA: TGCAGCGTTGAAGATCGATTGTTCGAGCAGTACTTC. It codes for CSVEDRLFEQYF. V is TRBV29-1 and J is TRBJ2-7; no definite D call. V gave up 0 bases and J gave up 6 bases, with 9 bases separating them. Per germline, CDR1 SQVTM and CDR2 ANQGSEA. The CDR3 has 12 amino acids.

V gene TRBV25-1 combines with J gene TRBJ2-1, with D possibly being TRBD1 (6 bases). Germline CDR1 is MGHDK and CDR2 is SYGVNS. Trimming left V 4 bases short and J 3 bases short, with 10 bases between. This CDR3 is 14 amino acids long. The CDR3 DNA reads as TGTGCCAGCAGTGGGGACAAGGTCTACAATGAGCAGTTCTTC. Amino acids: CASSGDKVYNEQFF.